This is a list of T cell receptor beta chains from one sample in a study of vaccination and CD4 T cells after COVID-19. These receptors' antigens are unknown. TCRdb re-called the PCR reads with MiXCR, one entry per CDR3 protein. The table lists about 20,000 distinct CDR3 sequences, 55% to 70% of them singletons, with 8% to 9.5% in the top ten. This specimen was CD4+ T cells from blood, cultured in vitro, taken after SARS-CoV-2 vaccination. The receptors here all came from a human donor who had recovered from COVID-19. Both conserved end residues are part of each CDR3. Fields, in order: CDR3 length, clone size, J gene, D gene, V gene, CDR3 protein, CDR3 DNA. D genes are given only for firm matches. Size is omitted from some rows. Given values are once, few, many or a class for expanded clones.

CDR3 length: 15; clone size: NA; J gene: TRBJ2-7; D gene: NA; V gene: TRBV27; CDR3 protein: CASSYGQASSYEQYF; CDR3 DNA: TGTGCCAGCAGTTATGGTCAGGCCAGCTCCTACGAGCAGTACTTC
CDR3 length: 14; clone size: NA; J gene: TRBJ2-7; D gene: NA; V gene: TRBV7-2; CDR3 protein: CASRSGRGKGEQYF; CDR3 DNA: TGTGCCAGCAGGTCGGGCAGGGGTAAAGGGGAGCAGTACTTC
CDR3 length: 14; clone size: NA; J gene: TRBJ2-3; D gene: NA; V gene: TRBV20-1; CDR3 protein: CSATRDSVTDTQYF; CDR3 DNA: TGCAGTGCTACCCGGGACTCCGTGACAGATACGCAGTATTTT
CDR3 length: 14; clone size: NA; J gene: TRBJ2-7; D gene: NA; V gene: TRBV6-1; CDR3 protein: CASSPRHGTYEQYF; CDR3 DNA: TGTGCCAGCAGTCCCCGACACGGAACCTACGAGCAGTACTTC
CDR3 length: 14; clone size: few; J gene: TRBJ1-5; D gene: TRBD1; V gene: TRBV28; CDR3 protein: CASRGTGEGQPQHF; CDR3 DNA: TGTGCCAGCAGGGGGACAGGGGAGGGTCAGCCCCAGCATTTT
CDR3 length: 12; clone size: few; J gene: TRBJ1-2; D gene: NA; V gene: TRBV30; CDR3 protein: CAWRGGAYGYTF; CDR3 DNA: TGTGCCTGGAGAGGGGGAGCCTATGGCTACACCTTC
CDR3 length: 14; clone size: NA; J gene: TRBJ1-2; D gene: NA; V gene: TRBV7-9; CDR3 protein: CASSLSGGDYGYTF; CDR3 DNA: TGTGCCAGCAGCCTTAGCGGTGGCGACTATGGCTACACCTTC
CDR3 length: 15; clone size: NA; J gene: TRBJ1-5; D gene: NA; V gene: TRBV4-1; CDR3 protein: CASSPDGYSNQPQHF; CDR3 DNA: TGCGCCAGCAGCCCGGACGGCTATAGCAATCAGCCCCAGCATTTT
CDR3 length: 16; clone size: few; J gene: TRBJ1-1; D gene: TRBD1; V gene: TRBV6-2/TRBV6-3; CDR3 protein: CASSLYRQGLGTEAFF; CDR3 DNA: TGTGCCAGCAGTCTATACCGACAGGGTTTGGGCACTGAAGCTTTCTTT
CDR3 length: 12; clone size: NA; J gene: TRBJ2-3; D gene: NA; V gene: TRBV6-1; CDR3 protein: CASKRGTDTQYF; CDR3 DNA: TGTGCCAGCAAGAGGGGCACAGATACGCAGTATTTT
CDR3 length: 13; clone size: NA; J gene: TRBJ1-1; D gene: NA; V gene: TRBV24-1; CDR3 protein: CATSRQRRTEAFF; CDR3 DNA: TGTGCCACCTCGCGACAGAGAAGAACTGAAGCTTTCTTT
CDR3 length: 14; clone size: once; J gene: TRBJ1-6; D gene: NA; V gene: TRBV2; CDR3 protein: CASTPQKRNSPLHF; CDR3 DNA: TGTGCCAGCACCCCCCAGAAGCGGAATTCACCCCTCCACTTT
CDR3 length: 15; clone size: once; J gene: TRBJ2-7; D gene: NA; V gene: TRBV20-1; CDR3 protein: CSASLRDKFSYEQYF; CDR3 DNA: TGCAGTGCAAGTCTCCGGGACAAATTTTCCTACGAGCAGTACTTC
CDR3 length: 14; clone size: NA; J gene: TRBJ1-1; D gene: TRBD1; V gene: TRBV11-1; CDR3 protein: CASSVGTGGGEAFF; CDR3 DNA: TGTGCCAGCAGCGTAGGGACAGGGGGCGGTGAAGCTTTCTTT
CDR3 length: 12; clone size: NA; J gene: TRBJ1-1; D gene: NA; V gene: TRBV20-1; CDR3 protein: CSALGVNTEAFF; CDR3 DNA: TGCAGTGCTCTGGGGGTTAACACTGAAGCTTTCTTT
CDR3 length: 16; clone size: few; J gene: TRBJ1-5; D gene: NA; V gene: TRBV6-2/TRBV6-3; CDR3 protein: CASSHGGRIVNQPQHF; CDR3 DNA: TGTGCCAGCAGCCACGGGGGCAGGATAGTCAATCAGCCCCAGCATTTT
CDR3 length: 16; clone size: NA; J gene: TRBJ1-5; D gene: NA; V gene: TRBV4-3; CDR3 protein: CASSQSVQPRNQPQHF; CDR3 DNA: TGCGCCAGCAGCCAATCGGTACAACCGCGCAATCAGCCCCAGCATTTT
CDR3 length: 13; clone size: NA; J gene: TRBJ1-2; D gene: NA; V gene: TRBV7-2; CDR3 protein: CASSPRQLYGYTF; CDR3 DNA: TGTGCCAGCTCCCCCCGACAGCTTTATGGCTACACCTTC
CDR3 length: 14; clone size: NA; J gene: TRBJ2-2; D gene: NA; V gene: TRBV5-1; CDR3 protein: CASSGLANTGELFF; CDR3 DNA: TGCGCCAGCAGCGGTTTAGCGAACACCGGGGAGCTGTTTTTT
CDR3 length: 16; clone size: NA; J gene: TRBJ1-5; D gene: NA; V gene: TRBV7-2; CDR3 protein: CASSPGRPAANQPQHF; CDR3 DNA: TGTGCCAGCAGCCCAGGCCGGCCCGCCGCAAATCAGCCCCAGCATTTT
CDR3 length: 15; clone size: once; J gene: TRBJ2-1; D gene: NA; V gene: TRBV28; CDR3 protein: CASSFPRPGLDEQFF; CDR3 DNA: TGTGCCAGCAGTTTCCCGAGACCAGGCCTGGATGAGCAGTTCTTC
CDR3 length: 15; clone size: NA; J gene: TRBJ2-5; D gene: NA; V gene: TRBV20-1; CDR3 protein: CSARDGRGRQETQYF; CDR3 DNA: TGCAGTGCTAGAGACGGCAGGGGTCGGCAAGAGACCCAGTACTTC